These 10 T cell receptor beta chains came from one sample sequenced in a study of blood T cells in healthy people across ages. PCR was performed a second time for about 7 to 12 cycles using a sample-barcoded 5' primer and a J-beta primer mix. Via MiXCR, TCRdb re-called the 5' RACE reads, giving one row per CDR3 protein. The table records 700,000 to 800,000 distinct CDR3 sequences, 40% to 45% of them present only once. Sequenced input: blood. The receptors were gathered from a woman aged 55-69 years in good health.

As concerns this clonotype: A much bigger clone sits one base away, suggesting this may be a read error. The rearrangement links TRBV7-9 to TRBJ2-7; 11 bases agree with TRBD2. The CDR3 is made up of 15 amino acids. Germline values: CDR1 SEHNR, CDR2 FQNEAQ (reference sequence). The trim removed 3 bases at V and 7 bases at J, leaving 8 bases unmatched. The CDR3 sequence: CASSLLAGGDNEQYF. CDR3 bases: TGTGCCAGCAGCTTGCTAGCGGGGGGCGACAATGAGCAGTACTTC. Full variable domain (missing parts from reference TRBV7-9 and TRBJ2-7): DTGVSQNPRHKITKRGQNVTFRCDPISEHNRLYWYRQTLGQGPEFLTYFQNEAQLEKSRLLSDRFSAERPKGSFSTLEIQRTEQGDSAMYLCASSLLAGGDNEQYFGPGTRLTVT.

This clonotype showed up just a few times. This chain links TRBV28 with TRBJ2-5; either TRBD1 or TRBD2 may fit D (5 bases each). Germline lookup yields CDR1 MDHEN and CDR2 SYDVKM. With 4 bases removed from V and 5 bases from J, the gap between germline ends came to 17 bases. The CDR3 contains 15 residues. The CDR3 sequence: CASSYRGSRMETQYF. CDR3 nucleotide sequence: TGTGCCAGCAGTTACCGGGGCTCCCGGATGGAGACCCAGTACTTC. The full variable domain, its missing parts supplied by reference TRBV28 and TRBJ2-5, is DVKVTQSSRYLVKRTGEKVFLECVQDMDHENMFWYRQDPGLGLRLIYFSYDVKMKEKGDIPEGYSVSREKKERFSLILESASTNQTSMYLCASSYRGSRMETQYFGPGTRLLVL.

This clonotype was seen only once. This chain links TRBV2 with TRBJ2-3; TRBD2 matches at 12 bases. The germline V gene has CDR1 SNHLY and CDR2 FYNNEI. Germline trimming cut 4 bases from V and 8 bases from J; bases unmatched to any gene: 10. This CDR3 is 16 amino acids long. CDR3 loop: CASSGSSGGDGGTQYF. CDR3 nucleotides: TGTGCCAGCAGTGGCTCTAGCGGGGGGGACGGAGGTACGCAGTATTTT.

J is TRBJ2-7 and V is TRBV4-1, with 10 bases matching TRBD1. V lost 5 bases to trimming and J lost 5 bases; unmatched junction nucleotides: 6. The length of the CDR3 is 14 residues. From germline, CDR1 is MGHRA and CDR2 YSYEKL. The CDR3, as DNA: TGCGCCAGCAGCACCCAGACAGGGGGCGACGAGCAGTACTTC. Encoded protein: CASSTQTGGDEQYF.

The chain recombines TRBV28 with TRBJ2-3; TRBD1 might be the D (6 bases). V was clipped by 6 bases and J by 1 base, with 14 bases between them. The CDR3 spans 15 residues. Germline CDR1 and CDR2: MDHEN and SYDVKM. As DNA, the CDR3 is TGTGCCAGCAGCCCACCCCGACAGGGCACAGATACGCAGTATTTT. It encodes CASSPPRQGTDTQYF.

The chain's CDR3 is CATADDYEQFF. The CDR3, as DNA: TGTGCCACCGCAGACGATTATGAGCAGTTCTTC. The J gene is TRBJ2-1, the V gene TRBV24-1; D ambiguous. The CDR3 contains 11 residues. Germline loops: CDR1 KGHDR, CDR2 SFDVKD. The V gene lost 9 bases and the J gene lost 8 bases, with 10 bases spanning the gap.

The chain is built from TRBV7-3 and TRBJ2-7; TRBD2 matches at 12 bases. The germline CDR1 and CDR2 sequences are SGHTA and FQGTGA. J was trimmed by 7 bases and V by 2 bases; bases with no gene match: 12. CDR3 length: 17 amino acids. The CDR3 DNA reads TGTGCCAGCAGCTTATCTAGCGGGGGGGTCTCGTACAATGAGCAGTACTTC. Protein product: CASSLSSGGVSYNEQYF.

The CDR3 loop is CASSLDLGLTRETQYF. CDR3 in DNA: TGTGCCAGCAGCTTAGATTTGGGTCTTACGAGAGAGACCCAGTACTTC. The V and J genes are TRBV11-2 and TRBJ2-5; no firm D call. This CDR3 has 16 residues. CDR1 SGHAT and CDR2 FQNNGV come from the germline V gene. V was trimmed by 0 bases and J by 4 bases, leaving 15 bases between them.

This rearrangement joins TRBV7-2 to TRBJ2-5, with TRBD1 matching 9 bases. The CDR3 has 17 residues. Germline CDR1 reads SGHTA; CDR2 reads FQGNSA. V trimming: 5 bases; J trimming: 1 base; junction bases outside the gene matches: 11. This CDR3 reads CASSVPAGTGSQETQYF. The DNA for the CDR3 is TGTGCCAGCAGCGTCCCGGCCGGGACAGGGTCCCAAGAGACCCAGTACTTC.

Of note for this clonotype: Just one base apart from a much larger clone, this may be a read error. As DNA, the CDR3 is TGCAGCGTTGGGGGGGGAGTTGGTGAAAAACTGTTTTTT. It encodes CSVGGGVGEKLFF. The V and J genes are TRBV29-1 and TRBJ1-4, with a tentative D call TRBD1 (5 bases). The germline V gene encodes CDR1 SQVTM and CDR2 ANQGSEA. The CDR3 runs to 13 residues. Trimming left V 4 bases short and J 7 bases short, with 13 bases between.